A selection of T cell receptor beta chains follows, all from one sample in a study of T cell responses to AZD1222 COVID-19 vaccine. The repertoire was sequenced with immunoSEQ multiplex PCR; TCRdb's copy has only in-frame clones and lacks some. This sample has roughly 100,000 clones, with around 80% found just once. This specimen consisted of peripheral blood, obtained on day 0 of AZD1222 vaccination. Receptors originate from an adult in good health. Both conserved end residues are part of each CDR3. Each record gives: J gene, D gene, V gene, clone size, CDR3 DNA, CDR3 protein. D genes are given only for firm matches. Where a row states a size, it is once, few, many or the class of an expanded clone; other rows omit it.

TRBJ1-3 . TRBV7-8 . TGTGCCAGCAGCTTAGGTTTCAGGGGTGAGAGGTCTGGAAACACCATATATTTT CASSLGFRGERSGNTIYF
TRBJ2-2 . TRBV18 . TGTGCCAGCTCTTTACCCGGGGAGCTGTTTTTT CASSLPGELFF
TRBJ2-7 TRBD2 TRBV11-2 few TGTGCCAGCAGCCCGGGACTAGCGGGGGAGGACTTC CASSPGLAGEDF
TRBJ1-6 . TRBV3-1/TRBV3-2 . TGTGCCAGCAGCCGGAGAGGATCACAGAGTAATTCACCCCTCCACTTT CASSRRGSQSNSPLHF
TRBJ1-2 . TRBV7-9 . TGTGCCGTCGTCGGCAAGACAGATATTTATGGCTACACCTTC CAVVGKTDIYGYTF
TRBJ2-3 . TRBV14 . TGTGCCAGCAGCTCAACTCCGGGACACTTTGCAGATACGCAGTATTTT CASSSTPGHFADTQYF
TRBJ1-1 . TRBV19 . TGTGCCAGTTCGACCGGGACATACAACACTGAAGCTTTCTTT CASSTGTYNTEAFF
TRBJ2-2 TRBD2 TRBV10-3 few TGTGCCGTCGGGGGACTAGCGGGCACCGGGGAGCTGTTTTTT CAVGGLAGTGELFF
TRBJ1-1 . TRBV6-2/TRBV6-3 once TGTGCCAGCAGTTACGAAATCGGACAGAACGACGCTGAAGCTTTCTTT CASSYEIGQNDAEAFF
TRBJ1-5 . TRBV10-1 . TGCGCCAGCAGTGAGTCGTGGGGTGGGCCCCAGCATTTT CASSESWGGPQHF
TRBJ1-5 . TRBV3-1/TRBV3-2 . TGTGCCAGCAGCCAAGATTTGGCAGGGAATCAGCCCCAGCATTTT CASSQDLAGNQPQHF
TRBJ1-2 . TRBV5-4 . TGTGCCGGACGGTTTGGGTGGGAACAGAACTATGGCTACACCTTC CAGRFGWEQNYGYTF
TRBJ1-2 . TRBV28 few TGTGCCCATACGGCCTTAGGAGGCTATGGCTACACCTTC CAHTALGGYGYTF
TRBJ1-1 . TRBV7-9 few TGTGCCAGCAGCTTAGATCCGGGTATGAACACTGAAGCTTTCTTT CASSLDPGMNTEAFF
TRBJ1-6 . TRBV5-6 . TGTGCCAGCAGCTTCCGACACGGAGATTCACCCCTCCACTTT CASSFRHGDSPLHF
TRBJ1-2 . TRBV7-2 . TGTGCCAGCAGGTTGGGTAGTCTTTTCTATGGCTACACCTTC CASRLGSLFYGYTF
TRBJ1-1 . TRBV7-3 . TGTGCCAGCAGCTTGACATTCACTGAAGCTTTCTTT CASSLTFTEAFF
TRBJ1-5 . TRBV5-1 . TGCGCCAGCAGCTTGGCCGGGGGGCATCAGCCCCAGCATTTT CASSLAGGHQPQHF
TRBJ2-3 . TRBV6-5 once TGTGCCAGCAGTTATAGGAGGGAAACAGATACGCAGTATTTT CASSYRRETDTQYF
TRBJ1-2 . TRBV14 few TGTGCCAGCAGCCAGCTCGGGTACTATGGCTACACCTTC CASSQLGYYGYTF
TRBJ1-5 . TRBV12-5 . TGTGCTAGTGGAGAAAAACAGGGAACGAACAATCAGCCCCAGCATTTT CASGEKQGTNNQPQHF
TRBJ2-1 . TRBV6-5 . TGTGCCAGCAGCTGGAGCTCCTACAATGAGCAGTTCTTC CASSWSSYNEQFF
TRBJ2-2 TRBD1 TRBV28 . TGTGCCAGCAGATTCTGGACAGGCTGGGGCGGGGAGCTGTTTTTT CASRFWTGWGGELFF
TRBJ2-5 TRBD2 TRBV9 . TGTGCCAGCAGCGTGGCAAGCGGGGGGTATCCGACCCAGTACTTC CASSVASGGYPTQYF
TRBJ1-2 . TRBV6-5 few TGTGCCAGCAGTTACGGGGGCGGCTACACCTTC CASSYGGGYTF
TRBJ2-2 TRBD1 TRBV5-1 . TGCGCCAGCAGCTCAAGGACAGGGGCGGGCGGGGAGCTGTTTTTT CASSSRTGAGGELFF
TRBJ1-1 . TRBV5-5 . TGTGCCAGCAACGGTCTGAACACTGAAGCTTTCTTT CASNGLNTEAFF
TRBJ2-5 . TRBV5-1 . TGCGCCAGCAGCTTGGCCGCCGGGGAGGACCCCCAGTACTTC CASSLAAGEDPQYF
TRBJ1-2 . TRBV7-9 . TGTGCCAGCAGCCCGTCCCGGGACGTGGGGGGCTACACCTTC CASSPSRDVGGYTF
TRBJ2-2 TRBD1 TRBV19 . TGTGCCAGTAGGCCGGGACAGGGACCCACCGGGGAGCTGTTTTTT CASRPGQGPTGELFF
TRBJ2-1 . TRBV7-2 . TGTGCCAGCAGCTTCCGGCAGGGCAATGAGCAGTTCTTC CASSFRQGNEQFF
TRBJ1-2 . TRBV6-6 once TGTGCCAGCAGTTACCAGACTCCCATTTCCTATGGCTACACCTTC CASSYQTPISYGYTF
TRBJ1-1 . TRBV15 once TGTGCCACCATGCCGAGGCAGGGGAACACTGAAGCTTTCTTT CATMPRQGNTEAFF
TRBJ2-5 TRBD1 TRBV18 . TGTGCCAGCTCAGTACAGGGGGACCAAGAGACCCAGTACTTC CASSVQGDQETQYF
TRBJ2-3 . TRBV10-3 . TGTGCCATCAGTGGGGTAAAAACCACAGATACGCAGTATTTT CAISGVKTTDTQYF